Following are 28 T cell receptor beta chains from one sample sequenced in a study of T cells in Graves' hyperthyroidism and ophthalmopathy. Amplified TCR beta CDR3 regions derived from RNA transcripts. During a first-round RT-PCR of the TCR CDR3, the HTBI primer set was used. TCRdb used MiXCR to reprocess the multiplex PCR reads, holding one entry per CDR3 protein. The sample records around 500,000 distinct CDR3 sequences, 22% being singletons. The sample comprised blood. The receptors were sampled from a woman aged 70 to 79 with Graves' ophthalmopathy.

This clonotype was counted a few times. The V and J genes are TRBV27 and TRBJ1-6; D perhaps matches TRBD1 (5 bases). V was shortened by 8 bases and J by 2 bases, with 10 bases between the two germline ends. Germline lookup yields CDR1 MNHEY and CDR2 SMNVEV (reference sequence). CDR3 length: 14 residues. The CDR3 is CASGAGAYNSPLHF. CDR3 coding DNA: TGTGCCAGCGGGGCGGGGGCCTATAATTCACCCCTCCACTTT.

This clonotype has a single count. A single base separates this from a much larger clone, so it may be a read error. The chain couples TRBV28 to TRBJ2-1; 7 bases are a match to TRBD2. Germline assignment: CDR1 MDHEN and CDR2 SYDVKM. The CDR3 runs to 17 residues. The junction had 11 bases not matched to a gene; V was cut back by 5 bases and J by 1 base. The CDR3 nucleotides are TGTGCCAGCAGTATCACTGCGGGCGGGGGATCCTACAATGAGCAGTTCTTC. Its protein product is CASSITAGGGSYNEQFF.

As to this clonotype: A much larger clone is a single base away; this may be a read error. The chain joins TRBV2 to TRBJ2-2, with D unclear. The V end was cut by 7 bases, the J end by 8 bases, with 17 bases between. Germline values: CDR1 SNHLY, CDR2 FYNNEI. This CDR3 spans 14 amino acids. DNA of the CDR3: TGTGCCAGCAACTGCGCTGGCTCCATGGGGGAGCTGTTTTTT. This sequence encodes CASNCAGSMGELFF.

About this clonotype itself: One end of the junction fails to match germline, which may point to a read error. The gene calls are TRBV7-2 and TRBJ1-5, with D unclear. The germline V gene has CDR1 SGHTA and CDR2 FQGNSA. The CDR3 extends over 13 amino acids. This chain's CDR3 is CASSQFSDQPQHF. CDR3 nucleotide sequence: TGTGCCAGCAGCCAGTTTAGCGATCAGCCCCAGCATTTT.

This clonotype was detected ten times or more. V gene TRBV7-2 combines with J gene TRBJ2-7; 13 bases map to TRBD2. With 3 bases clipped from V and 0 bases from J, the junction kept 2 bases outside the gene matches. CDR1 is SGHTA, CDR2 FQGNSA, per germline. This CDR3 contains 16 residues. DNA of the CDR3: TGTGCCAGCAGCTTCGGACTAGCGGGAGCCTCCTACGAGCAGTACTTC. As protein: CASSFGLAGASYEQYF.

This clonotype appeared many times. The rearrangement joins TRBV11-2 to TRBJ2-5, with a weak D call TRBD1 (6 bases). V lost 0 bases and J lost 2, with 10 bases in between. Germline-derived CDR1 and CDR2 are SGHAT and FQNNGV. The CDR3 runs 15 residues. In DNA, the CDR3 is TGTGCCAGCAGCTTAGACAGGGGACGGCAAGAGACCCAGTACTTC. This gives the protein CASSLDRGRQETQYF.

V gene TRBV7-9 combines with J gene TRBJ2-1; weak D call: TRBD2 (5 bases). The CDR3 length is 12 residues. Germline CDR1 and CDR2: SEHNR and FQNEAQ (reference sequence). With 4 bases removed from V and 8 bases from J, the gap between germline ends came to 9 bases. This CDR3 is CASSSDSHEQFF. DNA for the CDR3: TGTGCCAGCAGCTCGGACTCGCATGAGCAGTTCTTC.

The table lists this clonotype with a few counts. This chain uses TRBV2 with TRBJ1-2; possibly TRBD1 for D (5 bases). V was clipped by 6 bases and J by 4 bases, with 18 bases between them. CDR3 size: 15 residues. Per germline, CDR1 SNHLY and CDR2 FYNNEI. As DNA, the CDR3 is TGTGCCAGCAGGGGGGGGGAGGATTCAGGCTATGGCTACACCTTC. Amino acid sequence: CASRGGEDSGYGYTF.

V gene TRBV6-5 combines with J gene TRBJ2-7; 8 positions match TRBD1. CDR3 length equals 15 residues. CDR1 MNHEY and CDR2 SVGAGI come from the germline V gene. V lost 2 bases to trimming and J lost 5 bases; unmatched junction nucleotides: 8. Written as DNA, the CDR3 is TGTGCCAGCAGTTACACTTCAGGGGGCGGGAACGAGCAGTACTTC. Translating it yields CASSYTSGGGNEQYF.

For the CDR3, the DNA is TGCGCCAGCAGCTTGGAGCCCTTCACTAGCGGGAGGCTAACTCCCTACAATGAGCAGTTCTTC. Its translation is CASSLEPFTSGRLTPYNEQFF. This chain links TRBV5-1 with TRBJ2-1; TRBD2 aligns across 12 bases. V lost 0 bases and J lost 2; bases outside the gene matches: 15. This CDR3 comprises 21 residues. The germline V gene has CDR1 SGHRS and CDR2 YFSETQ.

The chain has TRBV6-2 or TRBV6-3 and TRBJ1-2; no definite D call. From germline, CDR1 is MNHEY and CDR2 SVGEGT. Trimming removed 5 bases from V and 8 bases from J, with 18 bases in between. The CDR3 consists of 14 residues. CDR3 sequence: CASSDRPILGGYTF. CDR3 nucleotides: TGTGCCAGCAGTGACCGACCGATTTTGGGGGGCTACACCTTC.

This clonotype was observed a handful of times. The J gene is TRBJ1-2, the V gene TRBV7-2; maybe TRBD1 (6 bases). V lost 3 bases to trimming and J lost 6 bases, with 11 bases between them. The CDR3 totals 13 residues. Per germline, CDR1 SGHTA and CDR2 FQGNSA. As DNA, the CDR3 is TGTGCCAGCAGCTTTTCAGGGGCGGATGGCTACACCTTC. This translates into CASSFSGADGYTF.

This sequence joins TRBV7-2 and TRBJ2-3, with a tentative D call TRBD2 (6 bases). The CDR3 covers 15 residues. Germline V gene lookup returns CDR1 SGHTA and CDR2 FQGNSA. Trimming took off 0 bases at V and 4 bases at J, with 11 bases between the two ends. CDR3 sequence: CASSLALASADTQYF. CDR3 in DNA: TGTGCCAGCAGCTTAGCACTAGCTTCCGCAGATACGCAGTATTTT.

Ten or more counts support this clonotype. V is TRBV25-1 and J is TRBJ2-7; possible D gene TRBD1, 6 bases. The CDR3 has 15 amino acids. From germline, CDR1 is MGHDK and CDR2 SYGVNS. V lost 4 bases and J lost 2, with 15 bases in between. For the CDR3, the DNA is TGTGCCAGCAGTGTCCGGGACAAGGGGACCTACGAGCAGTACTTC. This encodes CASSVRDKGTYEQYF.

The V and J genes are TRBV5-5 and TRBJ2-1; D gene unclear. V lost 1 base and J 7 bases, leaving 9 bases between the germline ends. This CDR3 region has 13 residues. The germline V gene has CDR1 SGHKS and CDR2 YYEKEE (reference sequence). CDR3 in amino acids: CASSLISVNEQFF. CDR3 nucleotide sequence: TGTGCCAGCAGCTTGATTTCAGTGAATGAGCAGTTCTTC.

The rearrangement joins TRBV6-5 to TRBJ1-1, with D maybe TRBD1 (5 bases). This CDR3 contains 14 residues. Germline V gene data show CDR1 as MNHEY and CDR2 as SVGAGI. V was pared by 0 bases and J by 4 bases, with 9 bases between. This CDR3 reads CASSYSQGVTEAFF. In DNA, the CDR3 is TGTGCCAGCAGTTACTCCCAGGGTGTCACTGAAGCTTTCTTT.

The CDR3 DNA is TGCAGCGCCGGATACCAGGGGAGCTACGAGCAGTACTTC. Encoded protein: CSAGYQGSYEQYF. This chain connects TRBV29-1 to TRBJ2-7; D may be TRBD1 (6 bases). This CDR3 comprises 13 residues. V dropped 7 bases and J dropped 3 bases, with 16 bases sitting between them. Per germline, CDR1 SQVTM and CDR2 ANQGSEA.

The chain links TRBV6-5 to TRBJ2-1; the match to TRBD2 covers 9 bases. J was trimmed by 6 bases and V by 2 bases; bases with no gene match: 5. The length of the CDR3 is 15 residues. Germline V gives CDR1 MNHEY, CDR2 SVGAGI. CDR3 residues: CASSYRGRAGNEQFF. The CDR3 DNA reads as TGTGCCAGCAGTTACCGCGGGAGGGCGGGCAATGAGCAGTTCTTC.

This clonotype came up many times. The V gene is TRBV6-1, the J gene TRBJ2-5; the D is unclear. This CDR3 comprises 12 residues. Germline CDR1 MNHNS, CDR2 SASEGT. V was pared by 5 bases and J by 4 bases, with 8 bases between. CDR3 amino acids: CASSQLGETQYF. The CDR3 DNA is TGTGCCAGCAGTCAACTGGGAGAGACCCAGTACTTC.

This clonotype was picked up a small number of times. V and J are TRBV5-8 and TRBJ2-1; a weak D match, TRBD2 (5 bases). Germline-derived CDR1 and CDR2 are SGHTS and YDEGEE. The V and J ends lost 3 bases and 1 base respectively, with 14 bases between them. The CDR3 runs to 16 residues. In DNA form, the CDR3 reads TGTGCCAGCAGCTGGCGGAGGTCCCGGTCCTACAATGAGCAGTTCTTC. This translates into CASSWRRSRSYNEQFF. Full variable domain (missing parts from reference TRBV5-8 and TRBJ2-1): EAGVTQSPTHLIKTRGQQATLRCSPISGHTSVYWYQQALGLGLQFLLWYDEGEERNRGNFPPRFSGRQFPNYSSELNVNALELEDSALYLCASSWRRSRSYNEQFFGPGTRLTVL.

This clonotype was counted at least ten times. V is TRBV28 and J is TRBJ1-5; D not certain. V was cut by 8 bases and J by 7 bases, with 15 bases left in between. The CDR3 extends over 13 amino acids. Germline values: CDR1 MDHEN, CDR2 SYDVKM. The CDR3 spells CASRSTPQQPQHF. The CDR3 nucleotides are TGTGCCAGCCGTTCGACCCCACAACAGCCCCAGCATTTT.

Many counts were recorded for this clonotype. This chain connects TRBV2 to TRBJ1-1; 10 bases line up with TRBD1. V shed 6 bases and J 5 bases; nucleotides not matched to a gene: 6. Per germline, CDR1 SNHLY and CDR2 FYNNEI. This CDR3 has 14 residues. The CDR3 coding sequence is TGTGCCAGCAGAGTGGACAGGGGGAGGACTGAAGCTTTCTTT. The encoded protein is CASRVDRGRTEAFF. The full variable domain, its missing parts supplied by reference TRBV2 and TRBJ1-1, is EPEVTQTPSHQVTQMGQEVILRCVPISNHLYFYWYRQILGQKVEFLVSFYNNEISEKSEIFDDQFSVERPDGSNFTLKIRSTKLEDSAMYFCASRVDRGRTEAFFGQGTRLTVV.

This clonotype was seen repeatedly, ten times or more. V usage is TRBV28 and J usage is TRBJ1-1; D perhaps matches TRBD1 (5 bases). Germline V CDR1 and CDR2: MDHEN, SYDVKM. Trimming removed 7 bases from V and 2 bases from J, with 20 bases in between. CDR3 length equals 16 residues. Here the CDR3 DNA reads TGTGCCAGCATGTCCGGGAGTCGGGGCTTTAACACTGAAGCTTTCTTT. The encoded protein is CASMSGSRGFNTEAFF.

This clonotype has more than one count but fewer than ten. This chain uses TRBV12-3 or TRBV12-4 with TRBJ1-4; weak D call: TRBD1 (5 bases). Trimming took off 7 bases at V and 2 bases at J, with 11 bases between the two ends. The CDR3 loop spans 14 amino acids. The CDR3 DNA reads as TGTGCCAGCACCGGGGGGACGACTAATGAAAAACTGTTTTTT. Its protein is CASTGGTTNEKLFF.

The rearrangement joins TRBV5-8 to TRBJ1-1; D uncertain. Trimming took off 0 bases at V and 4 bases at J, with 10 bases between the two ends. Germline V CDR1 and CDR2: SGHTS, YDEGEE. The CDR3 has 14 residues. The CDR3 here is CASSLGLLTTEAFF. DNA for the CDR3: TGTGCCAGCAGCTTGGGGCTACTAACCACTGAAGCTTTCTTT. Based on the CDR3 plus reference TRBV5-8 and TRBJ1-1, the full variable domain is EAGVTQSPTHLIKTRGQQATLRCSPISGHTSVYWYQQALGLGLQFLLWYDEGEERNRGNFPPRFSGRQFPNYSSELNVNALELEDSALYLCASSLGLLTTEAFFGQGTRLTVV.

This clonotype appeared a few times. The gene calls are TRBV6-1 and TRBJ1-5; D is possibly TRBD1 (6 bases). The V end lost 7 bases, the J end lost 0 bases, and 19 bases lay between the germline ends. CDR3 length: 17 residues. Germline V lookup: CDR1 MNHNS, CDR2 SASEGT. For the CDR3, the DNA is TGTGCCAGCAACCTAGGGGGTGGCACGCTTAGCAATCAGCCCCAGCATTTT. Translation gives CASNLGGGTLSNQPQHF.

The sample holds many counts of this clonotype. The V call is TRBV2, the J call TRBJ1-5, with a possible D match to TRBD1 (5 bases). This CDR3 spans 13 amino acids. Looked up from germline, CDR1 is SNHLY and CDR2 is FYNNEI. V was pared by 6 bases and J by 6 bases, with 12 bases between. The CDR3 DNA sequence: TGTGCCAGCAGGGAGCAGGGCACTCAGCCCCAGCATTTT. Residues: CASREQGTQPQHF.

The rearrangement joins TRBV30 to TRBJ2-3; weak D call: TRBD1 (6 bases). CDR3 size: 12 residues. CDR1 GTSNPN and CDR2 SVGIG come from the germline V gene (reference sequence). V was clipped by 6 bases and J by 5 bases, with 12 bases between them. DNA for the CDR3: TGTGCCTGTACAGGGTTCATAGATACGCAGTATTTT. Translation: CACTGFIDTQYF.